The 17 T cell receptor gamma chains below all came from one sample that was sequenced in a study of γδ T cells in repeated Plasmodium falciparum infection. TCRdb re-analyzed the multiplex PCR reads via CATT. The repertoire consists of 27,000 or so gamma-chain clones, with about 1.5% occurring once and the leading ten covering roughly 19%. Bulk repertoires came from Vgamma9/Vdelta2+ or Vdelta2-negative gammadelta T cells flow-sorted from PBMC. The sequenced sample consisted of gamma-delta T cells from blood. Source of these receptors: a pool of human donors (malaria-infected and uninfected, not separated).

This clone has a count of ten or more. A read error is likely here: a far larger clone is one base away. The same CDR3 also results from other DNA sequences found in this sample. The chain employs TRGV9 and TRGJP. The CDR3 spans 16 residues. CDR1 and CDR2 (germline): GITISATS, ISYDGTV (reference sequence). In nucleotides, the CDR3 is TGTGCCCTGTGGGAGGTGCTCGTGTTGGGCAAAAAAATCAAGGTATTT. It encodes CALWEVLVLGKKIKVF.

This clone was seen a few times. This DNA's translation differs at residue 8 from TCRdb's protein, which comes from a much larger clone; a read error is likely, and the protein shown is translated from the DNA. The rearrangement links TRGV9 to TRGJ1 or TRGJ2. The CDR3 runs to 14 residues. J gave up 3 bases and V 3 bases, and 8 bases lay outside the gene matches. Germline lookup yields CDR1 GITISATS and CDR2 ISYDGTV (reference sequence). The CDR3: CALWELLTYYKKLF. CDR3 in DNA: TGTGCCTTGTGGGAGCTTTTGACTTATTATAAGAAACTCTTT.

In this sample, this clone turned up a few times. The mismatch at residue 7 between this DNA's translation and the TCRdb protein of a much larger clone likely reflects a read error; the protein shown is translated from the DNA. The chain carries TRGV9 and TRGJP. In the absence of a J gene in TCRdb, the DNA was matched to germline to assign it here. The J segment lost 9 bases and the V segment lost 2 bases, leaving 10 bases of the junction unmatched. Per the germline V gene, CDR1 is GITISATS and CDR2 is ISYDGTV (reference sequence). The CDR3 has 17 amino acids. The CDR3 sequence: CALWEDNTGLGKKIKVF. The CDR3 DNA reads TGTGCCTTGTGGGAGGATAACACAGGGTTGGGCAAAAAAATCAAGGTATTT.

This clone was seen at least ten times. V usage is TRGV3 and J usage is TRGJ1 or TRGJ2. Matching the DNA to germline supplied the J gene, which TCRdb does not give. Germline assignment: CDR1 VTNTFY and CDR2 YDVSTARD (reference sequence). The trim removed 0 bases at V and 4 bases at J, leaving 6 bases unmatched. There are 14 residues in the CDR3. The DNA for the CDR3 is TGTGCCACCTGGGACAGGGGGGACTATTATAAGAAACTCTTT. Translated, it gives CATWDRGDYYKKLF.

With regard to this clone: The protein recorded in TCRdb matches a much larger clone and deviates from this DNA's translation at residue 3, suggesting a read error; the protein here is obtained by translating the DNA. The CDR3 region has the DNA TGTGCGGAGGGAGAGTTGGGCAAAAAAATCAAGGTATTT. This gives the protein CAEGELGKKIKVF. The rearrangement joins TRGV9 to TRGJP. The CDR3 extends over 13 amino acids. The V gene's germline CDR1 is GITISATS and CDR2 ISYDGTV (reference sequence).

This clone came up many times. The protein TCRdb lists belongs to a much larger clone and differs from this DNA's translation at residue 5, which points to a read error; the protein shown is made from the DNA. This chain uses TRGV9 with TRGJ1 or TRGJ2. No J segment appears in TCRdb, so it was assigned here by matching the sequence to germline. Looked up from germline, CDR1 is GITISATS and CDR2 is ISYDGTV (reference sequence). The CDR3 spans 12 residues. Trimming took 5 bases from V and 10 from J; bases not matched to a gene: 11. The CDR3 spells CALWGPRVKKLF. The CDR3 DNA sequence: TGTGCCTTGTGGGGGCCCCGAGTGAAGAAACTCTTT.

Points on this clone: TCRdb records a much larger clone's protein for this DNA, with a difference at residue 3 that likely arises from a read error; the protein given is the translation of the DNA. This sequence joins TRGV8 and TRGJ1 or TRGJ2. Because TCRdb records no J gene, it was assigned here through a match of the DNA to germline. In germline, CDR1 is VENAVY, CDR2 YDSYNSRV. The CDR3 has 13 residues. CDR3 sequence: CAAWGPVYYKKLF. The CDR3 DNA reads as TGTGCCGCCTGGGGCCCTGTATATTATAAGAAACTCTTT.

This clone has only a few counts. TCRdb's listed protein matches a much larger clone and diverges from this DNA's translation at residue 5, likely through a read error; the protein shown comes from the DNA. The CDR3 DNA reads TGTGCCTTGTGGGGTTTCTCGTATTATAAGAAACTCTTT. Its translation is CALWGFSYYKKLF. The chain combines TRGV9 with TRGJ1 or TRGJ2. Here the J gene was assigned by germline matching of the DNA, as TCRdb has none. CDR3 length: 13 amino acids. Germline CDR1 is GITISATS and CDR2 is ISYDGTV (reference sequence). J lost 4 bases, V lost 5 bases, and 8 bases had no gene match.

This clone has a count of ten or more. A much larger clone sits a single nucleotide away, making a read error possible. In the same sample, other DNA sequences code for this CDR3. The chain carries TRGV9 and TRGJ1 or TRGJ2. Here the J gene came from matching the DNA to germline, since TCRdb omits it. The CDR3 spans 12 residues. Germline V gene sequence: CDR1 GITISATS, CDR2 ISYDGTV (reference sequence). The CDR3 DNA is TGTGCTTTGTGGGTTAACTATTATAAGAAACTCTTT. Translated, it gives CALWVNYYKKLF.

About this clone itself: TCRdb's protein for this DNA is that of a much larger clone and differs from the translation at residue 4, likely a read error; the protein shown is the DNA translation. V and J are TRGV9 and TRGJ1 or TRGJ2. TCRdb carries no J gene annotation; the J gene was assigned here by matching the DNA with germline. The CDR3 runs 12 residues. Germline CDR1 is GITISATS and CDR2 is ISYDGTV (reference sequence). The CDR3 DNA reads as TGTGCCTTGTTGGAGGGACATCAGGAGAAACTCTTT. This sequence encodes CALLEGHQEKLF.

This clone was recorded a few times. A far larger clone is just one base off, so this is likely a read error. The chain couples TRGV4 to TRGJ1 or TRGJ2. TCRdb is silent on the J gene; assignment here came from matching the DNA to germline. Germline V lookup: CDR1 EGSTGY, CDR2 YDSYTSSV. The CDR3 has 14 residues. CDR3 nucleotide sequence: TGTGCCACCTGGGATGGGAGGAATTATTACAAGAAACTCTTT. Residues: CATWDGRNYYKKLF.

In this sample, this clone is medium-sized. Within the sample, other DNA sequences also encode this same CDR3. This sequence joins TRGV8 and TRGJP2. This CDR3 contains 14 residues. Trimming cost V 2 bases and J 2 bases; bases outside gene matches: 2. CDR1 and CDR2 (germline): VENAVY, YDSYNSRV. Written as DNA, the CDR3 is TGTGCCACCTGGGATAAGAGTAGTGATTGGATCAAGACGTTT. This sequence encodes CATWDKSSDWIKTF.

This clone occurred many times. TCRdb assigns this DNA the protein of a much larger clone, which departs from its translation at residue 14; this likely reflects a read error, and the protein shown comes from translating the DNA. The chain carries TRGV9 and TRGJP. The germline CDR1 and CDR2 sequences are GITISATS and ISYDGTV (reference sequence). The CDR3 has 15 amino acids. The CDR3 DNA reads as TGTGCCTTGTGGGAGTCAGAGTTGGGCAAAAAAATCAAGTTATTT. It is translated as CALWESELGKKIKLF.

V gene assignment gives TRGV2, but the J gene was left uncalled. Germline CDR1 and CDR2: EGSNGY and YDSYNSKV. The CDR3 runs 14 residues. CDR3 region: CATWDAPTGWFEIF. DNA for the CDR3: TGTGCCACCTGGGACGCTCCCACTGGTTGGTTCGAGATATTT.

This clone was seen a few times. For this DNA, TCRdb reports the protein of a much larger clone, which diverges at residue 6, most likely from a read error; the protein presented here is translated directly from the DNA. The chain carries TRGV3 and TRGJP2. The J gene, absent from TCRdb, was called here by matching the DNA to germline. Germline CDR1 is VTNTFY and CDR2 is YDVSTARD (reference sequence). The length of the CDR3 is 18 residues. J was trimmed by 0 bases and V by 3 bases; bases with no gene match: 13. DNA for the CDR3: TGTGCCACCTGGGACGGGCCGAGAAAACATAGTAGTGATTGGATCAAGACGTTT. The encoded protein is CATWDGPRKHSSDWIKTF.

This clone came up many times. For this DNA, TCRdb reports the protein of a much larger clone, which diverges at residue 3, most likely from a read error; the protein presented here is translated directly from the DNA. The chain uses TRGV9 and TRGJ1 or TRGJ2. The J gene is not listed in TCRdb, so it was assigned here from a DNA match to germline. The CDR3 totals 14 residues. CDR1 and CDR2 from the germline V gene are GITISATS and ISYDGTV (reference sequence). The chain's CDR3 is CASWEKTLYYKKLF. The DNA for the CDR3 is TGTGCCTCGTGGGAGAAGACCCTTTATTATAAGAAACTCTTT.

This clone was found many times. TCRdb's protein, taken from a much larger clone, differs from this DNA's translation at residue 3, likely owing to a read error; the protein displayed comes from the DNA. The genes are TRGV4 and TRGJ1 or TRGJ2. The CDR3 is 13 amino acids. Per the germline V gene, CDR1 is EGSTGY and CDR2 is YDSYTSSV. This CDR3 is CAPWDGPDYKKLF. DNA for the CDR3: TGTGCCCCCTGGGATGGGCCGGATTATAAGAAACTCTTT.